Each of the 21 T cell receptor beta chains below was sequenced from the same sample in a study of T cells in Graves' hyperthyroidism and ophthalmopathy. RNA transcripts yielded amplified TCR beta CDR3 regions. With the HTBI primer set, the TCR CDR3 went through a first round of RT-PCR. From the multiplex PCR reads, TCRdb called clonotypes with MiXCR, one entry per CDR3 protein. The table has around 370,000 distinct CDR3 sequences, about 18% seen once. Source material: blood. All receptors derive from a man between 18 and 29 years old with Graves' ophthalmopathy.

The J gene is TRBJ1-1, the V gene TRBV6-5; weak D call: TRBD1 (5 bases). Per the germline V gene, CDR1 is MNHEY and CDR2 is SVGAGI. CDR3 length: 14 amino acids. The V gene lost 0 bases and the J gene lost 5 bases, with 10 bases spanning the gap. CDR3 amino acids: CASSYSPGETEAFF. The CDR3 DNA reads TGTGCCAGCAGTTACTCCCCGGGGGAGACTGAAGCTTTCTTT.

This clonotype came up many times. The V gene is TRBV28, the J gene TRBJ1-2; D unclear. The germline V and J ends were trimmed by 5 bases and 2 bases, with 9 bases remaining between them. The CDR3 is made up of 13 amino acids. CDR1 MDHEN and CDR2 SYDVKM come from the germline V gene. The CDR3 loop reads CASSRNRNYGYTF. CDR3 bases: TGTGCCAGCAGTCGAAACAGAAACTATGGCTACACCTTC.

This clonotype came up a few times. CDR3 DNA: TGTGCCAGCAGTTACGACAGGGCGGGCACAGATACGCAGTATTTT. It translates to CASSYDRAGTDTQYF. The chain has TRBV6-2 or TRBV6-3 and TRBJ2-3; 7 positions agree with TRBD1. The CDR3 sequence is 15 residues long. V lost 2 bases and J lost 1; bases outside the gene matches: 3. Germline-derived CDR1 and CDR2 are MNHEY and SVGEGT.

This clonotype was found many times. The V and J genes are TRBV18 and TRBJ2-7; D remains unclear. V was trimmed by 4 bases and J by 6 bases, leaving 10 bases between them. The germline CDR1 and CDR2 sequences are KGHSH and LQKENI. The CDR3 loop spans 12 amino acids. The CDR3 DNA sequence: TGTGCCAGCTCACAACAGAGGAGCGAGCAGTACTTC. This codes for CASSQQRSEQYF.

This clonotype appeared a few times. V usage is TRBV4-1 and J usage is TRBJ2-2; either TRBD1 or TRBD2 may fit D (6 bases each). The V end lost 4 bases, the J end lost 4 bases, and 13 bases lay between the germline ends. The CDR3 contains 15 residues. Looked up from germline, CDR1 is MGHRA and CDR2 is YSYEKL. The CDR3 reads CASSLEGGFTGELFF. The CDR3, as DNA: TGCGCCAGCAGCCTCGAAGGGGGGTTCACCGGGGAGCTGTTTTTT.

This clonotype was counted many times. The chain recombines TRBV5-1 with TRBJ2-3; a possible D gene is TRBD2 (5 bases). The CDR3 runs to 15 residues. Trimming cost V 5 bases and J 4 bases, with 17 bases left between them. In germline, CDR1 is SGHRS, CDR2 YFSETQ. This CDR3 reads CASREVGLGADTQYF. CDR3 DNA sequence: TGCGCCAGCAGAGAGGTCGGACTTGGGGCAGATACGCAGTATTTT.

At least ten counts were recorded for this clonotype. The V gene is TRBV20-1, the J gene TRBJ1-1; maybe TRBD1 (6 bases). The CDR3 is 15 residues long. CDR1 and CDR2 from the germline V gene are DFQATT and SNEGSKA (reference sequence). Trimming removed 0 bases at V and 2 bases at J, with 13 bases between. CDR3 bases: TGCAGTGCTAGAGATTACAGGGCGAAAAACACTGAAGCTTTCTTT. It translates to CSARDYRAKNTEAFF.

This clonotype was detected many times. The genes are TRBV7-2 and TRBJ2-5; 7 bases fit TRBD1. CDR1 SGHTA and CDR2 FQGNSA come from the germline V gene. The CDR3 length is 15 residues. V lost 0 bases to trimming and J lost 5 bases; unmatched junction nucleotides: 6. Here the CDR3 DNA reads TGTGCCAGCAGCTTAGCGGCCAGGGGGACGGAGACCCAGTACTTC. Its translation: CASSLAARGTETQYF.

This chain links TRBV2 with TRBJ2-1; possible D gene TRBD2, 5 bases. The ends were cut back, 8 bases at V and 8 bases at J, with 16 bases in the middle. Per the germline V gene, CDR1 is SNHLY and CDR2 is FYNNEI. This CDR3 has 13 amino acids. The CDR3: CASFPTFGDEQFF. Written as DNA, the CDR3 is TGTGCCAGCTTCCCAACCTTCGGGGATGAGCAGTTCTTC.

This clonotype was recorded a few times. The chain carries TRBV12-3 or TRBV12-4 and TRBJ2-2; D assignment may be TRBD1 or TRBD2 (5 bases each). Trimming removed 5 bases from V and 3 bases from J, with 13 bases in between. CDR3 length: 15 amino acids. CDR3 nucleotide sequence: TGTGCCAGCAGTCTCCCGGGACGGGACACCGGGGAGCTGTTTTTT. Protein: CASSLPGRDTGELFF.

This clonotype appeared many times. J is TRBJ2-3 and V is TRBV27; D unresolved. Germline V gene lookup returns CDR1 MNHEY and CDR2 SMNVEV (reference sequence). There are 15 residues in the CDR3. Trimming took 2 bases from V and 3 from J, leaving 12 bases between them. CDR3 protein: CASSLLGFGTDTQYF. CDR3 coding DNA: TGTGCCAGCAGTTTACTGGGTTTTGGAACAGATACGCAGTATTTT.

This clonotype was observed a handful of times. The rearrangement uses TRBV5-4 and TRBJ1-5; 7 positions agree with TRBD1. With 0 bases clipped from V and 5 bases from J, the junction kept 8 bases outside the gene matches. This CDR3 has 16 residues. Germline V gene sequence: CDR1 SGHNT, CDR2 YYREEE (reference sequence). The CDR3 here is CASSLDYSGGDQPQHF. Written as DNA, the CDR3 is TGTGCCAGCAGCTTGGATTACTCAGGGGGTGATCAGCCCCAGCATTTT.

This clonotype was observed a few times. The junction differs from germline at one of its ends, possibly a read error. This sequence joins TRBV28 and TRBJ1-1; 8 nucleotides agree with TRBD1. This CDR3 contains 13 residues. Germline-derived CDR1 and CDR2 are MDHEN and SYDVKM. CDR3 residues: CASTGGLNTEALF. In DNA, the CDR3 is TGTGCCTCAACAGGGGGGCTGAACACTGAAGCTCTCTTT.

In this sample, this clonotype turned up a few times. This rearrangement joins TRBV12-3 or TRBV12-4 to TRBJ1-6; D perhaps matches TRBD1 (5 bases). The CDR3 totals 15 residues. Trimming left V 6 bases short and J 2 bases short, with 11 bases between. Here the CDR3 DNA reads TGTGCCAGCAGCTCCGACAGCCCCTATAATTCACCCCTCCACTTT. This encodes CASSSDSPYNSPLHF.

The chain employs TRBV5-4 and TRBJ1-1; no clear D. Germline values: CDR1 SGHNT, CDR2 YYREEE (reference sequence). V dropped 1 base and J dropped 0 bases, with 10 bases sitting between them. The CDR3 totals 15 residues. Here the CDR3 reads CASSLRGGVNTEAFF. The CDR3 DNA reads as TGTGCCAGCAGCTTGCGGGGTGGGGTGAACACTGAAGCTTTCTTT.

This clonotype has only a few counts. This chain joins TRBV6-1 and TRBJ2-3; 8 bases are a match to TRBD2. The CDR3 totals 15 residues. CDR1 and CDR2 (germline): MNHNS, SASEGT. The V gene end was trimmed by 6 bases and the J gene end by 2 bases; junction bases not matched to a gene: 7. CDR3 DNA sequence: TGTGCCAGCAGGGGTACTAGCGGACTCACAGATACGCAGTATTTT. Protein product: CASRGTSGLTDTQYF.

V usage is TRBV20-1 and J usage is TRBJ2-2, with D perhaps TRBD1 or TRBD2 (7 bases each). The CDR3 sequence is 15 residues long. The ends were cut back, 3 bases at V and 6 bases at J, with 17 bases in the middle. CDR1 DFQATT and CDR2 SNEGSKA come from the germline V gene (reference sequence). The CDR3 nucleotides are TGCAGTGCTAGGGGAGGGGGCGGGATTGCCGGGGAGCTGTTTTTT. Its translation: CSARGGGGIAGELFF.

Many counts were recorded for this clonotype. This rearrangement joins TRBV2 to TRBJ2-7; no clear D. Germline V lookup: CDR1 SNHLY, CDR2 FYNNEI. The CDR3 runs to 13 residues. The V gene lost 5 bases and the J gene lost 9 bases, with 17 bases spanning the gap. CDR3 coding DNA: TGTGCCAGCAGTAAACCATTTACGAGTTGGCAGTACTTC. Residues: CASSKPFTSWQYF.

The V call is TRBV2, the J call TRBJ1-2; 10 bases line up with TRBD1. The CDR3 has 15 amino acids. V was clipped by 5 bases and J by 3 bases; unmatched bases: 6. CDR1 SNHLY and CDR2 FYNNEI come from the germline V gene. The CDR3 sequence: CASSRDRGLDYGYTF. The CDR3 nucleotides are TGTGCCAGCAGTCGCGACAGGGGGCTTGACTATGGCTACACCTTC. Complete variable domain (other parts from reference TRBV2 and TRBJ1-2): EPEVTQTPSHQVTQMGQEVILRCVPISNHLYFYWYRQILGQKVEFLVSFYNNEISEKSEIFDDQFSVERPDGSNFTLKIRSTKLEDSAMYFCASSRDRGLDYGYTFGSGTRLTVV.

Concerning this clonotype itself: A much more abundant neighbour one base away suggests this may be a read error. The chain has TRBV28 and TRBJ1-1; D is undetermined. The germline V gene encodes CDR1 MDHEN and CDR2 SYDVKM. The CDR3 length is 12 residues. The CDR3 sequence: CASSVLLREASF. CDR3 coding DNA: TGTGCCAGCAGCGTTCTCCTACGTGAAGCTTCCTTT.

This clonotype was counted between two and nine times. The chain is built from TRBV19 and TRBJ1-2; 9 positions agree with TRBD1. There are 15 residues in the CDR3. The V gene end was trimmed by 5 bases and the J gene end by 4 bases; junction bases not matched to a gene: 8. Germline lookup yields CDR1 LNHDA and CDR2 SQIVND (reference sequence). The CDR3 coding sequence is TGTGCCAGTAGTGTCCCGGGACAGGGACCCTATGGCTACACCTTC. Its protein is CASSVPGQGPYGYTF. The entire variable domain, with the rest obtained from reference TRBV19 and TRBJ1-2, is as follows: DGGITQSPKYLFRKEGQNVTLSCEQNLNHDAMYWYRQDPGQGLRLIYYSQIVNDFQKGDIAEGYSVSREKKESFPLTVTSAQKNPTAFYLCASSVPGQGPYGYTFGSGTRLTVV.